One and the same sample provided the 29 T cell receptor beta chains below, sequenced in a study of T cell responses to AZD1222 COVID-19 vaccine. Sequencing used immunoSEQ multiplex PCR; TCRdb keeps in-frame clones, though not all of them. The table lists about 29,000 clones, 85% to 95% of them singletons. Sequences were derived from peripheral blood, sampled on day 0 of AZD1222 vaccination. The receptors originated from an adult in good health.

The V and J genes are TRBV5-1 and TRBJ1-1; D may be TRBD1 (5 bases). CDR1 and CDR2 (germline): SGHRS, YFSETQ. CDR3 length equals 11 residues. The V and J ends lost 6 bases and 8 bases respectively, with 11 bases between them. In DNA form, the CDR3 reads TGCGCCAGCAAACATGGGGCCGAAGCTTTCTTT. This translates into CASKHGAEAFF.

The V call is TRBV28, the J call TRBJ1-3; no firm D call. Per the germline V gene, CDR1 is MDHEN and CDR2 is SYDVKM. The V end lost 5 bases, the J end lost 4 bases, and 9 bases lay between the germline ends. The CDR3 is 13 amino acids. In DNA form, the CDR3 reads TGTGCCAGCAGTCCCATGGGGGGAAACACCATATATTTT. It is translated as CASSPMGGNTIYF.

The V call is TRBV6-6, the J call TRBJ1-4; 7 positions agree with TRBD1. The V gene end was trimmed by 2 bases and the J gene end by 5 bases; junction bases not matched to a gene: 5. The length of the CDR3 is 15 residues. Looked up from germline, CDR1 is MNHNY and CDR2 is SVGAGI (reference sequence). DNA for the CDR3: TGTGCCAGCAGTTACGGAGGGACAGACAATGAAAAACTGTTTTTT. Its protein is CASSYGGTDNEKLFF.

The chain carries TRBV11-2 and TRBJ1-2; D not certain. CDR1 is SGHAT and CDR2 is FQNNGV in the germline V gene. Trimming cost V 3 bases and J 2 bases, with 10 bases left between them. CDR3 size: 14 residues. This CDR3 is CASSFSQPNYGYTF. CDR3 nucleotide sequence: TGTGCCAGCAGCTTTTCACAGCCAAACTATGGCTACACCTTC.

This clone was seen only a few times. The J gene is TRBJ1-4, the V gene TRBV7-9; maybe TRBD1 (6 bases). Germline V lookup: CDR1 SEHNR, CDR2 FQNEAQ (reference sequence). The V gene lost 7 bases and the J gene lost 3 bases, with 24 bases spanning the gap. The CDR3 totals 18 residues. DNA for the CDR3: TGTGCCAGCACCAACTTAGGGTCAGGGGATTCCTCTAATGAAAAACTGTTTTTT. It specifies CASTNLGSGDSSNEKLFF.

The chain is built from TRBV9 and TRBJ2-7; tentatively, D is TRBD2 (6 bases). Germline-derived CDR1 and CDR2 are SGDLS and YYNGEE. This CDR3 region has 14 residues. The V gene lost 4 bases and the J gene lost 3 bases, with 14 bases spanning the gap. Here the CDR3 DNA reads TGTGCCAGCAGCCCTGGGCGGGGCTACTACGAGCAGTACTTC. Its translation: CASSPGRGYYEQYF.

V gene TRBV19 combines with J gene TRBJ1-5; no clear D gene. This CDR3 region has 15 residues. Trimming pared 5 bases from V and 0 bases from J, leaving 11 bases between. The germline V gene encodes CDR1 LNHDA and CDR2 SQIVND (reference sequence). The CDR3 DNA reads as TGTGCCAGTAGTCCCTCAGGAGTTAGCAATCAGCCCCAGCATTTT. It is translated as CASSPSGVSNQPQHF.

This chain links TRBV5-1 with TRBJ2-3; TRBD1 is a possible D gene (6 bases). The CDR3 length is 15 residues. V lost 6 bases, J lost 2 bases, and 16 bases lay in between. Germline V CDR1 and CDR2: SGHRS, YFSETQ. The CDR3 sequence: CASTPLGAFTDTQYF. In DNA form, the CDR3 reads TGCGCCAGCACCCCTCTGGGGGCATTCACAGATACGCAGTATTTT.

The rearrangement uses TRBV25-1 and TRBJ1-1, with a possible D match to TRBD1 (5 bases). The germline CDR1 and CDR2 sequences are MGHDK and SYGVNS. Trimming pared 10 bases from V and 2 bases from J, leaving 11 bases between. This CDR3 contains 12 residues. The DNA of the CDR3 is TGTGCCACCAGGGACCGCAACACTGAAGCTTTCTTT. The encoded protein is CATRDRNTEAFF.

The chain carries TRBV5-1 and TRBJ2-3; 15 bases are a match to TRBD2. J lost 0 bases, V lost 4 bases, and 12 bases had no gene match. The CDR3 consists of 20 residues. Germline V gene sequence: CDR1 SGHRS, CDR2 YFSETQ. This CDR3 reads CASSMGLAGGSRWSTDTQYF. The CDR3 region has the DNA TGCGCCAGCAGCATGGGACTAGCGGGGGGCTCAAGATGGAGCACAGATACGCAGTATTTT. The full variable domain, completed using reference TRBV5-1 and TRBJ2-3, is KAGVTQTPRYLIKTRGQQVTLSCSPISGHRSVSWYQQTPGQGLQFLFEYFSETQRNKGNFPGRFSGRQFSNSRSEMNVSTLELGDSALYLCASSMGLAGGSRWSTDTQYFGPGTRLTVL.

The chain recombines TRBV6-4 with TRBJ2-5, with a possible D match to TRBD2 (7 bases). The CDR3 has 15 residues. CDR1 MRHNA and CDR2 SNTAGT come from the germline V gene. V lost 7 bases, J lost 4 bases, and 19 bases lay in between. The CDR3 here is CASTGRRGGGETQYF. The CDR3 DNA reads as TGTGCCAGCACAGGTAGGAGGGGGGGAGGAGAGACCCAGTACTTC.

The chain carries TRBV7-2 and TRBJ2-1; TRBD2 agrees at 10 bases. This CDR3 region has 14 residues. J was trimmed by 6 bases and V by 3 bases; bases with no gene match: 2. Per the germline V gene, CDR1 is SGHTA and CDR2 is FQGNSA. CDR3 DNA: TGTGCCAGCAGCTTGGGACTAGCGTTCAATGAGCAGTTCTTC. Protein product: CASSLGLAFNEQFF.

This chain uses TRBV30 with TRBJ1-2; D uncertain. The germline gives CDR1 GTSNPN, CDR2 SVGIG (reference sequence). This CDR3 is 17 amino acids long. V lost 4 bases, J lost 8 bases, and 29 bases lay in between. For the CDR3, the DNA is TGTGCCTGGATTCGTCCCTCAGGTGGCAGGTGGGAGCGAGGCTACACCTTC. Protein sequence: CAWIRPSGGRWERGYTF.

The V gene is TRBV28, the J gene TRBJ2-7; D is ambiguous. This CDR3 is 12 amino acids long. V lost 5 bases, J lost 6 bases, and 11 bases lay in between. Germline V CDR1 and CDR2: MDHEN, SYDVKM. CDR3 in amino acids: CASSPPRSEQYF. Written as DNA, the CDR3 is TGTGCCAGCAGTCCCCCGCGGAGCGAGCAGTACTTC. Full variable domain (missing parts from reference TRBV28 and TRBJ2-7): DVKVTQSSRYLVKRTGEKVFLECVQDMDHENMFWYRQDPGLGLRLIYFSYDVKMKEKGDIPEGYSVSREKKERFSLILESASTNQTSMYLCASSPPRSEQYFGPGTRLTVT.

The sample holds one count of this clone. The CDR3: CASSSLGGGSTGELFF. The CDR3 DNA sequence: TGCGCCAGCAGCTCCCTCGGAGGGGGTAGTACCGGGGAGCTGTTTTTT. The V call is TRBV5-1, the J call TRBJ2-2; D possibly matches TRBD1 or TRBD2 (6 bases each). CDR3 length: 16 amino acids. Germline CDR1 reads SGHRS; CDR2 reads YFSETQ. The V end was cut by 3 bases, the J end by 5 bases, with 17 bases between. The variable domain in full, completed from reference TRBV5-1 and TRBJ2-2, reads KAGVTQTPRYLIKTRGQQVTLSCSPISGHRSVSWYQQTPGQGLQFLFEYFSETQRNKGNFPGRFSGRQFSNSRSEMNVSTLELGDSALYLCASSSLGGGSTGELFFGEGSRLTVL.

The chain recombines TRBV6-5 with TRBJ1-4; TRBD1 might be the D (5 bases). The CDR3 is made up of 16 amino acids. Looked up from germline, CDR1 is MNHEY and CDR2 is SVGAGI. The V end lost 2 bases, the J end lost 8 bases, and 18 bases lay between the germline ends. The CDR3 region is CASSYDRNSGEEKLFF. The CDR3 DNA reads as TGTGCCAGCAGTTACGATAGGAATTCGGGGGAGGAAAAACTGTTTTTT.

This clone has only one observation. V is TRBV2 and J is TRBJ2-1, with D perhaps matching TRBD1 (7 bases). Germline V gene sequence: CDR1 SNHLY, CDR2 FYNNEI. Trimming shortened V by 2 bases and J by 4 bases, and 15 bases separated the two germline ends. The CDR3 sequence is 16 residues long. The CDR3 DNA is TGTGCCAGCAGTGAATTGGCAGGGGGGATATACAATGAGCAGTTCTTC. Translated: CASSELAGGIYNEQFF. Combining the CDR3 with reference TRBV2 and TRBJ2-1 gives the whole variable domain EPEVTQTPSHQVTQMGQEVILRCVPISNHLYFYWYRQILGQKVEFLVSFYNNEISEKSEIFDDQFSVERPDGSNFTLKIRSTKLEDSAMYFCASSELAGGIYNEQFFGPGTRLTVL.

The V and J genes are TRBV7-8 and TRBJ1-1, with D unresolved. The length of the CDR3 is 14 residues. The V and J ends lost 5 bases and 1 base respectively, with 11 bases between them. CDR1 is SGHVS and CDR2 is FQNEAQ in the germline V gene. As DNA, the CDR3 is TGTGCCAGCAGCCTTGTTGTGCCGAACACTGAAGCTTTCTTT. Encoded protein: CASSLVVPNTEAFF.

The J gene is TRBJ1-1, the V gene TRBV3-1 (or the pseudogene TRBV3-2); D unresolved. Germline assignment: CDR1 LGHDT and CDR2 YNNKEL (reference sequence). The CDR3 sequence is 11 residues long. The germline V and J ends were trimmed by 1 base and 8 bases, with 5 bases remaining between them. The CDR3 coding sequence is TGTGCCAGCAGCCAAGCGATGGAAGCTTTCTTT. Protein product: CASSQAMEAFF.

The rearrangement uses TRBV18 and TRBJ1-1; 12 positions agree with TRBD1. CDR3 length equals 15 residues. With 6 bases clipped from V and 7 bases from J, the junction kept 9 bases outside the gene matches. Germline V gene data show CDR1 as KGHSH and CDR2 as LQKENI. CDR3 in DNA: TGTGCCAGCTCCCCGGGACAGGGGGCGTCTGGTGAAGCTTTCTTT. It specifies CASSPGQGASGEAFF.

The gene calls are TRBV11-2 and TRBJ2-5; 7 positions match TRBD1. There are 12 residues in the CDR3. The V and J ends lost 5 bases and 5 bases, in that order; junction bases with no gene match: 2. The germline CDR1 and CDR2 sequences are SGHAT and FQNNGV. The CDR3 coding sequence is TGTGCCAGCAGCCAGGGGGAGGAGACCCAGTACTTC. This encodes CASSQGEETQYF.

This clone was seen once. The chain has TRBV2 and TRBJ2-7; TRBD2 matches 7 bases. Germline CDR1 SNHLY, CDR2 FYNNEI. V dropped 6 bases and J dropped 7; count of bases not matched to a gene: 9. The CDR3 covers 13 residues. The CDR3 is CASRGGRAGEQYF. The CDR3 DNA is TGTGCCAGCAGGGGGGGGAGGGCAGGAGAGCAGTACTTC.

The J gene is TRBJ2-2, the V gene TRBV7-2; 7 bases agree with TRBD1. The CDR3 totals 16 residues. The trim removed 5 bases at V and 4 bases at J, leaving 10 bases unmatched. Germline V gene data show CDR1 as SGHTA and CDR2 as FQGNSA. CDR3 protein: CASSKQGSLGTGELFF. In nucleotides, the CDR3 is TGTGCCAGCAGCAAACAGGGGTCTCTGGGCACCGGGGAGCTGTTTTTT.

V and J are TRBV5-4 and TRBJ1-1; D is unresolved. This CDR3 is 13 amino acids long. The V gene lost 0 bases and the J gene lost 4 bases, with 7 bases spanning the gap. Germline CDR1 reads SGHNT; CDR2 reads YYREEE (reference sequence). The CDR3 DNA sequence: TGTGCCAGCAGCTTGGGGACGGGCACTGAAGCTTTCTTT. As protein: CASSLGTGTEAFF. The variable domain in full, completed from reference TRBV5-4 and TRBJ1-1, reads ETGVTQSPTHLIKTRGQQVTLRCSSQSGHNTVSWYQQALGQGPQFIFQYYREEENGRGNFPPRFSGLQFPNYSSELNVNALELDDSALYLCASSLGTGTEAFFGQGTRLTVV.

This clone was observed a handful of times. This chain connects TRBV3-1 (or the pseudogene TRBV3-2) to TRBJ2-6, with D unclear. Germline V gene lookup returns CDR1 LGHDT and CDR2 YNNKEL (reference sequence). The V end lost 8 bases, the J end lost 13 bases, and 18 bases lay between the germline ends. This CDR3 contains 13 residues. In nucleotides, the CDR3 is TGTGCCAGCCGATTCTTGACGGCCCAGGTCCTGACTTTC. It codes for CASRFLTAQVLTF.

The sample holds a few counts of this clone. The V and J genes are TRBV29-1 and TRBJ2-3; 8 bases line up with TRBD2. The ends lost 5 bases at V and 4 bases at J; junction bases unmatched: 5. Germline CDR1 is SQVTM and CDR2 is ANQGSEA. CDR3 length: 13 residues. CDR3 sequence reads: CSVSAGEADTQYF. CDR3 DNA sequence: TGCAGCGTTTCAGCGGGAGAGGCAGATACGCAGTATTTT.

The chain combines TRBV21-1 with TRBJ1-2. TRBV21-1 represents a pseudogene. This CDR3 spans 13 amino acids. The CDR3 DNA reads TGTGCCAGCAGAGTGTCGAGTTTCGATGGCTACACCTTC. This encodes CASRVSSFDGYTF.

The chain couples TRBV6-4 to TRBJ2-2, with D perhaps matching TRBD2 (6 bases). With 6 bases removed from V and 3 bases from J, the gap between germline ends came to 14 bases. CDR1 and CDR2 from the germline V gene are MRHNA and SNTAGT. The CDR3 runs to 15 residues. CDR3: CASSADGLYTGELFF. Here the CDR3 DNA reads TGTGCCAGCAGCGCCGATGGACTATACACCGGGGAGCTGTTTTTT.

The V call is TRBV18, the J call TRBJ1-1, with D possibly TRBD1 on 6 matching bases. Per the germline V gene, CDR1 is KGHSH and CDR2 is LQKENI. The CDR3 is made up of 15 amino acids. The V end lost 2 bases, the J end lost 1 base, and 11 bases lay between the germline ends. The CDR3 DNA follows: TGTGCCAGCTCACCATCACAGGGTGAGAACACTGAAGCTTTCTTT. Translation gives CASSPSQGENTEAFF.